The clone carrying this T cell receptor beta chain was seen only a few times. Its antigen is not known. These data belong to a study of cytomegalovirus exposure and HLA in healthy donors. The wider study: From about 200 million T cells, an earlier analysis saw some 120 million unique TCR beta sequences. Overall study results and limits: Some TCR beta chains (over 150 of them) were listed as cytomegalovirus-associated. About 90% or about 30% of the time was how often most TCR beta V segments were productive, according to an earlier analysis. Likely technical artifact: a cluster of highly shared sequence variants.

This CDR3 is 20 amino acids long. Germline V CDR1 and CDR2: SNHLY, FYNNEI. V lost 5 bases to trimming and J lost 2 bases, with 25 bases between them. The PCR used 60 Vbeta and 13 Jbeta primers. The data were produced by immunoSEQ multiplex PCR, yet TCRdb's version contains in-frame clones alone and is incomplete. The sample has around 150,000 clones, roughly 80% seen once. The chain is built from TRBV2 and TRBJ2-6; possible D gene TRBD2, 6 bases. The sequence derives from a man aged 25 to 45 in good health and CMV-seronegative. The sequencing input was PBMCs. CDR3 residues: CASSQMRGWRRWAGANVLTF. In DNA, the CDR3 is TGTGCCAGCAGTCAGATGCGGGGTTGGCGGCGCTGGGCTGGGGCCAACGTCCTGACTTTC. Drawing the rest from reference TRBV2 and TRBJ2-6, the complete variable domain is EPEVTQTPSHQVTQMGQEVILRCVPISNHLYFYWYRQILGQKVEFLVSFYNNEISEKSEIFDDQFSVERPDGSNFTLKIRSTKLEDSAMYFCASSQMRGWRRWAGANVLTFGAGSRLTVL.